Listed below are T cell receptor beta chains from one sample, sequenced in a study of human T cells and chemical hapten exposure. TCRdb ran MiXCR on the RACE reads and lists one entry per CDR3 protein. This sample has 65,000 to 95,000 distinct CDR3 sequences; around 9.4% occur once, and the top ten carry around 1.7%. Sequencing was carried out using whole blood. The receptors here all came from a female donor in good health. Some clones in this sample may be carry-over from other donors' samples. The CDR3 runs from the conserved cysteine through the conserved F or W.

len,v_gene,j_gene,CDR3aa
15,TRBV5-1,TRBJ2-5,CASSPMTGGLETQYF
15,TRBV6-5,TRBJ2-1,CASSGPNALMDEQFF
16,TRBV6-5,TRBJ2-3,CASSYPGQGATDTQYF
14,TRBV27,TRBJ2-7,CAPNRAVQPYEQYF
12,TRBV29-1,TRBJ2-1,CSALTGALGQFF
16,TRBV14,TRBJ2-7,CASSPKIWAKAYEQYF
17,TRBV2,TRBJ2-3,CASSEGTSGGIKDTQYF
13,TRBV4-2,TRBJ2-3,CASSQDYATSQYF
13,TRBV12-3/TRBV12-4,TRBJ1-2,CASSQDRGHGYTF
14,TRBV20-1,TRBJ1-2,CSTKPGTANYGYTF
13,TRBV7-8,TRBJ1-1,CASSLDSSTEAFF
16,TRBV27,TRBJ1-2,CASSFLGQGLLYGYTF
13,TRBV28,TRBJ2-7,CASSLGGGYEQYF
12,TRBV7-9,TRBJ1-5,CASSEEYQPQHF
14,TRBV7-3,TRBJ2-2,CASSRTINTGELFF
19,TRBV4-2,TRBJ1-5,CASSHTGSGTEYSNQPQHF
15,TRBV20-1,TRBJ2-7,CSQRQTASYSFEQYF
16,TRBV12-3/TRBV12-4,TRBJ2-5,CASRPNFGTSEETQYF
14,TRBV2,TRBJ1-6,CASTGDRGDSPLPF
13,TRBV20-1,TRBJ2-7,CSASNTATYEQYF
14,TRBV6-6,TRBJ1-5,CASSRHVNNQPQHF
16,TRBV7-9,TRBJ2-3,CASSLGVSGGTDTQYF
19,TRBV20-1,TRBJ2-6,CSAPRLSGTAFSGANVLTF
14,TRBV7-2,TRBJ2-3,CASSFLTSTDTQYF